One sample yielded the 4 T cell receptor beta chains listed below, sequenced in a study of preoperative IRX-2 immunotherapy in early breast cancer. TCRdb's table, derived via immunoSEQ multiplex PCR, lists solely in-frame clones and lacks some. The sample comprises over 20,000 clones, over 75% of which are singletons, and 1% to 1.5% rests with the top ten. As for treatment: preoperative locoregional IRX-2 cytokine immunotherapy. The sample was lymph node tissue, taken after IRX-2 immunotherapy. Receptor source: a human donor with breast cancer.

This chain uses TRBV15 with TRBJ1-2; TRBD1 aligns across 10 bases. V dropped 4 bases and J dropped 8; count of bases not matched to a gene: 16. CDR1 is LNHNV and CDR2 is YYDKDF in the germline V gene (reference sequence). The CDR3 contains 17 residues. CDR3 nucleotide sequence: TGTGCCACCAGCAACCAGAGGGACAGGGGCCTTTTCTACGGCTACACCTTC. This gives the protein CATSNQRDRGLFYGYTF.

The chain employs TRBV19 and TRBJ1-6, with D perhaps TRBD1 (6 bases). The CDR3 is 15 residues long. V lost 6 bases to trimming and J lost 7 bases, with 16 bases between them. The germline V gene encodes CDR1 LNHDA and CDR2 SQIVND (reference sequence). CDR3 amino acids: CASRNTGSGNSPLHF. The CDR3 DNA is TGTGCCAGTAGAAACACAGGGTCGGGGAATTCACCCCTCCACTTT.

The genes are TRBV19 and TRBJ1-1; 9 bases align to TRBD1. This CDR3 comprises 14 residues. The germline gives CDR1 LNHDA, CDR2 SQIVND (reference sequence). Trimming at V came to 4 bases and at J to 1 base, leaving 1 base not matched to a gene. DNA for the CDR3: TGTGCCAGTAGTAGGGACAGGGCGAACACTGAAGCTTTCTTT. Protein product: CASSRDRANTEAFF.

This clone was found once. The V gene is TRBV19, the J gene TRBJ2-2, with D perhaps matching TRBD1 (7 bases). Germline CDR1 and CDR2: LNHDA and SQIVND (reference sequence). The CDR3 sequence is 15 residues long. Trimming pared 5 bases from V and 1 base from J, leaving 11 bases between. The CDR3 bases are TGTGCCAGTAGTGCGGGACAGCTGAACACCGGGGAGCTGTTTTTT. The encoded protein is CASSAGQLNTGELFF.